These T cell receptor beta chains were read from a single sample in a study of T cells in Graves' hyperthyroidism and ophthalmopathy. TCRdb fed the multiplex PCR reads into MiXCR, producing one record per CDR3 protein. The sample carries about 380,000 distinct CDR3 sequences, about 14% recorded once. The sample was blood. The origin of the receptors is a woman aged 55-70 years with Graves' hyperthyroidism. CDR3s include the opening cysteine and the closing phenylalanine or tryptophan. The D gene is left open where the match is weak. Rows give clone size only sometimes, using once, few, many, or a class for an expanded clone.

d_gene,abundance,v_gene,j_gene,CDR3nt,CDR3aa
-,many,TRBV7-9,TRBJ2-7,TGTGCCAGCAGCTCACGACTAGTATACTACGAGCAGTACTTC,CASSSRLVYYEQYF
-,many,TRBV27,TRBJ1-6,TGTGCCAGCAGTTTAAGGAGGGATTCACCCCTCCACTTT,CASSLRRDSPLHF
-,-,TRBV27,TRBJ1-1,TGTGCCAGCAGTCGAGGGTACAGAGAGGACACTGAAGCTTTCTTT,CASSRGYREDTEAFF
-,many,TRBV5-1,TRBJ2-3,TGCGCCAGCAGCGCCGTCGCGGCGGGGGCTTTCGATACGCAGTATTTT,CASSAVAAGAFDTQYF
-,many,TRBV12-5,TRBJ2-3,TGTGCTAGTGGTTTGTACCCAAGCAAAAATACGCAGTATTTT,CASGLYPSKNTQYF
-,many,TRBV12-3/TRBV12-4,TRBJ2-4,TGTGCCAGCGGGGGGACTTGGGGTGAAAACATTCAGTACTTC,CASGGTWGENIQYF
TRBD2,many,TRBV20-1,TRBJ2-7,TGCAGTGCTAGGTTAGCGGGAGCTGCCGAGCAGTACTTC,CSARLAGAAEQYF
TRBD2,few,TRBV24-1,TRBJ2-1,TGTGCCACCAGTGATTGGACTAGCTCTAGTTCGCAGTTCTTC,CATSDWTSSSSQFF
-,many,TRBV7-2,TRBJ2-2,TGTGCCAGCAGCTTAGCAGGGAGCACCGGGGAGCTGTTTTTT,CASSLAGSTGELFF
TRBD1,-,TRBV6-1,TRBJ2-1,TGTGCCAGCAGTCCAGCCGGGACAGGGTACAATGAGCAGTTCTTC,CASSPAGTGYNEQFF
-,few,TRBV24-1,TRBJ2-3,TGTGCCACTCGGCCGGCGGGAACACGGGATACGCAGTATTTT,CATRPAGTRDTQYF